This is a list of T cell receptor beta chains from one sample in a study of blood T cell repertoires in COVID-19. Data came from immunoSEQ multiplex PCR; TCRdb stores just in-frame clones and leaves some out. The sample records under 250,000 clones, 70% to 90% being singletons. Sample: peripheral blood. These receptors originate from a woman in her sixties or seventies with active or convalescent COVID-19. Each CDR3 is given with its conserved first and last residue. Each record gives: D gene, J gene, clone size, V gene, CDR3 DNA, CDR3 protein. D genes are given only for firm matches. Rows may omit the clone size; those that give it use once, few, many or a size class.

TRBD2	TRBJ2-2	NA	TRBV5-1	TGCGCCAGCAGCTTGAGGCTAGCGGGAGAGGTCGGGGAGCTGTTTTTT	CASSLRLAGEVGELFF
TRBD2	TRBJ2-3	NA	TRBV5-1	TGCGCCAGCAGCTTCGGGAGGACGCCAAACACAGATACGCAGTATTTT	CASSFGRTPNTDTQYF
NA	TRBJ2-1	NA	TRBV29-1	TGCAGCGTTGAAGCCTCAACCCGGACAGAGCAGTTCTTC	CSVEASTRTEQFF
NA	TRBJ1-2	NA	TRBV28	TGTGCCAGCAGTTCTCCCCCAGGCTGGGGCTACACCTTC	CASSSPPGWGYTF
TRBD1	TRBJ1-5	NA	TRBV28	TGTGCCAGTACAGGGGGGGGACAGCCCCAGCATTTT	CASTGGGQPQHF
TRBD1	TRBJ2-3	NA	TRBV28	TGTGCCAGCAGTCCTCAGGGGGCAGATACGCAGTATTTT	CASSPQGADTQYF
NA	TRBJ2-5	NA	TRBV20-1	TGCAGTGCTAGTCCCCGTACAGGTCGCCAAGAGACCCAGTACTTC	CSASPRTGRQETQYF
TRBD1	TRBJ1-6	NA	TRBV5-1	TGCGCCAGCAGCCCCCAACAGGGGGCCTATAATTCACCCCTCCACTTT	CASSPQQGAYNSPLHF
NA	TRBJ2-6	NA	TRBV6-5	TGTGCCAGGCGAAACTCTGGGGCCAACGTCCTGACTTTC	CARRNSGANVLTF
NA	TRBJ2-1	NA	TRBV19	TGTGCCACCCTAGGGGGGGGCTGGGTCCATGAGCAGTTCTTC	CATLGGGWVHEQFF
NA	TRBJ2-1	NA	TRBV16	TGTGCCAGCAGCCAATCGAGACAGCACTACAATGAGCAGTTCTTC	CASSQSRQHYNEQFF
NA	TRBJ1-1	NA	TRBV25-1	TGTGCCAGCAGTGAATGGCGGACACAGAACACTGAAGCTTTCTTT	CASSEWRTQNTEAFF
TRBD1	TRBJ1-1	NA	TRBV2	TGTGCCAGCAGAGCCCCCCCGGGACAGGGGGCATCTGAAGCTTTCTTT	CASRAPPGQGASEAFF
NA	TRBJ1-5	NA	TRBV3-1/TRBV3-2	TGTGCCAGCAGCCAAAGAGATCCCCAGCATTTT	CASSQRDPQHF
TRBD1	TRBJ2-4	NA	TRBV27	TGTGCCAGCAGGCATCGGGACAGCGCGGCAAACATTCAGTACTTC	CASRHRDSAANIQYF
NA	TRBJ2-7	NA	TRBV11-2	TGTGCCAGCAGCTTACACGGGGGAAACAACTACGAGCAGTACTTC	CASSLHGGNNYEQYF
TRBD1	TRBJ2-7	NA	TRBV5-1	TGCGCCAGCAGCTTGGGGACAGGGGGTAACGAGCAGTACTTC	CASSLGTGGNEQYF
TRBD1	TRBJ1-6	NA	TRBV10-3	TGTGCCATTAGGACAGGAGACGATTCACCCCTCCACTTT	CAIRTGDDSPLHF
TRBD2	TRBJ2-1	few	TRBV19	TGTGCCAGTAGCTTCTCGACTAGCGGTAATGAGCAGTTCTTC	CASSFSTSGNEQFF
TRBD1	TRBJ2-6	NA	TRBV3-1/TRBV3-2	TGTGCCAGCAGCCACCAGGGGGCCCTGGCCAACGTCCTGACTTTC	CASSHQGALANVLTF
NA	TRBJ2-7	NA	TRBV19	TGTGCCAGTAGACTCCGGGCCGGGGGTTTCTACGAGCAGTACTTC	CASRLRAGGFYEQYF
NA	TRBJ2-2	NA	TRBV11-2	TGTGCCAGCAGCTTAGGTGGAGGGGGCAGCGGGGAGCTGTTTTTT	CASSLGGGGSGELFF
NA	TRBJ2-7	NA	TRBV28	TGTGCCAGCAGTTCGACAGGTTGGACCTACGAGCAGTACTTC	CASSSTGWTYEQYF
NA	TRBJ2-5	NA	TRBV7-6	TGTGCCAGCAGCTGGGCAGGGGCAGAGACCCAGTACTTC	CASSWAGAETQYF